The TCR beta chain under discussion was sequenced for a study of Ad26.COV2.S vaccination and SARS-CoV-2 variants. The wider study: Ad26.COV2.S arm of COV1001 included the donor. Intramuscularly, Ad26.COV2.S was given either once or twice, 56 days apart. Study results and limitations: Responses of spike-specific T cells (both CD8+ and CD4+) reportedly showed substantial breadth after vaccination.

Germline CDR1 SEHNR, CDR2 FQNEAQ (reference sequence). The CDR3 spans 13 residues. Deletions cut 1 base from V and 6 bases from J, with 7 bases between. Details on this clone: Its cognate antigen is unknown.

Treatment denoted: around 19 received Ad26.COV2.S at low or high dose, single or two shots; 5 received placebo; per-sample allocation not given. Sampling was performed 63 days after the first vaccine or placebo injection. What was given as vaccine was an Ad26 vector encoding Wuhan-strain SARS-CoV-2 spike. The method was immunoSEQ multiplex PCR; TCRdb's version includes in-frame clones alone and lacks a portion of them. This repertoire shows around 250,000 clones, around 88% found once; its top ten account for roughly 3%. The chain has TRBV7-9 and TRBJ2-1; D is possibly TRBD1 or TRBD2 (5 bases each). This TCR came from a person aged 18-60 years who received the Ad26.COV2.S COVID-19 vaccine or a placebo. The source was peripheral blood, collected in a trial of Ad26.COV2.S vaccine versus placebo. Written as DNA, the CDR3 is TGTGCCAGCAGCTTAGAAGGGACCAATGAGCAGTTCTTC. Protein sequence: CASSLEGTNEQFF.